This T cell receptor (beta chain) is from a study of cytomegalovirus exposure and HLA in healthy donors. On this clone itself: Its antigen is currently unknown.

Study-wide points: In a later analysis, HLA-C alleles had the fewest associated TCRs, DRB1 alleles the most.

The study ran its PCR with 60 Vbeta and 13 Jbeta primers. Profiled with immunoSEQ multiplex PCR; TCRdb holds only in-frame clones, not every one. This sample has some 150,000 clones, with over 60% found just once. This CDR3 comprises 13 residues. Germline-derived CDR1 and CDR2 are MNHEY and SVGAGI. Trimming left V 8 bases short and J 0 bases short, with 7 bases between. V gene TRBV6-5 combines with J gene TRBJ2-2, with D unresolved. This TCR derives from a woman in her thirties in good health and CMV-seronegative. The sequenced sample consisted of PBMCs. CDR3 residues: CASRTTNTGELFF. CDR3 DNA: TGTGCCAGCCGAACAACGAACACCGGGGAGCTGTTTTTT.